This T cell receptor beta chain is from a study of T cells in Graves' hyperthyroidism and ophthalmopathy (dated by TCRdb to the late 2010s). At the level of the whole study: Peripheral blood was collected at initial diagnosis, before any treatment. In several Graves' hyperthyroidism patients, the study also compared T-cell repertoires from thyroid tissue with T-cell repertoires from blood. To identify TCR V-J signatures that set the groups apart, the researchers used a discovery cohort of approximately 98 patients, made up of fewer than 50 with Graves' ophthalmopathy and 57 with stable Graves' hyperthyroidism. After sampling, hyperthyroidism patients received methimazole starting at 30 mg daily, and ophthalmopathy patients received high-dose intravenous methylprednisolone. An independent validation cohort of under 20 hyperthyroidism patients and 17 patients who later progressed to ophthalmopathy tested prospective prediction of ophthalmopathy. The approximately 98 discovery patients were randomly divided into training and test sets at a 7:3 ratio. TCR Vbeta CDR3 sequencing of 120 to 150 peripheral blood samples (over 40 ophthalmopathy, around 80 hyperthyroidism and approximately 17 progressor patients) is reported in the paper. Overall study outcomes, separate from this receptor: Sample size was not statistically predetermined, and investigators were not blinded to group allocation. A 13 V-J signature model separated ophthalmopathy from stable hyperthyroidism, with around 90% sensitivity and approximately 81% specificity in cross-validation and 80%/75% in testing. In validation, the model predicted progression to ophthalmopathy with around 71% sensitivity and 72% to 85% specificity, a median of around six months before onset. Most expanded thyroid clonotypes (frequency above 0.001) were also found in blood, which suggests that blood repertoires may mirror thyroid immune responses.

The germline V gene encodes CDR1 SGHAT and CDR2 FQNNGV. The junction carries 14 bases between V and J, which are trimmed by 7 bases and 2 bases respectively. The CDR3, cysteine through phenylalanine, is 14 amino acids long. Left in the record is the CDR3 DNA by itself, 42 bases read in frame from the first base. Ophthalmopathy patients had moderately to severely active disease, Clinical Activity Score of at least 3, NOSPECS grade of at least 4, and duration under 3 months. Exclusion was applied to patients with uncontrolled infections, other autoimmune diseases, pregnancy or lactation. Diagnoses were based on clinical symptoms, serum thyroxine and TRAb, thyroid ultrasound and orbital computed tomography. Ficoll-Paque density gradient centrifugation was used to isolate PBMCs from under 11 ml of fresh peripheral blood. Total RNA was extracted with Trizol reagent, and quality was checked on an Agilent 2100 Bioanalyzer.

The TCR beta CDR3 regions were amplified from RNA transcripts. A first-round RT-PCR of the TCR CDR3 used the HTBI primer set with the Qiagen OneStep RT-PCR kit. The libraries were constructed in a second round of multiplex PCR and then size-selected and purified. Sequencing of the libraries was done on an Illumina HiSeq2000 using paired-end 100 bp reads. The study's own analysis went as follows. SOAPnuke was used to process the raw data, removing reads that contained adapters or uncalled bases, had a mean Phred below 15, or lacked an exact match to the constant primer or identifier. High-quality paired reads were merged with COPE v1.2.5, and unique nucleotide sequences were defined as clonotypes. MiTCR v1.1 was used to align clonotypes to the IMGT TRBV, TRBD and TRBJ reference segments. The analysis included only V-J combinations with a frequency above 0.0001, which together covered over 98% of the repertoires. The TCS score was defined as F50 (clonal expansion) divided by E x V (chaos), with BLOSUM62-based TCRdist calculated between CDR3 peptides within each V-J. Welch's t-statistics and random forest reduced 500 to 650 V-J features to around 14, which were used in a naive Bayes classifier (R e1071). TCRdb took the public reads, trimmed them with fastp at Q25, ran MiXCR for clone calling and kept in-frame beta chains. Each CDR3 protein gets just one entry, which takes the most common genes and DNA from the rows behind it. In this record, the V and J calls reflect TCRdb's handling and not the investigators' own analysis. In this sample the table shows more than 350,000 distinct CDR3 sequences, around 15% of which occur a single time. Under 25% of the sample goes to the ten largest clones.

This clonotype was seen ten or more times. Its recognized antigen is unknown. No much larger clone is present one base from it, and per-base qualities are unavailable. The chain joins TRBV11-2 to TRBJ1-1; no confident D gene assignment can be made. The sample was blood. This sequence originates from a woman aged 60-70 years with Graves' ophthalmopathy. The CDR3 has the sequence CASTDGRRNTEAFF. The DNA sequence is given as TGTGCCAGCACCGACGGGCGGCGTAACACTGAAGCTTTCTTT. With all but the CDR3 taken from the reference TRBV11-2 and TRBJ1-1 genes, the full variable domain is: EAGVAQSPRYKIIEKRQSVAFWCNPISGHATLYWYQQILGQGPKLLIQFQNNGVVDDSQLPKDRFSAERLKGVDSTLKIQPAKLEDSAVYLCASTDGRRNTEAFFGQGTRLTVV.